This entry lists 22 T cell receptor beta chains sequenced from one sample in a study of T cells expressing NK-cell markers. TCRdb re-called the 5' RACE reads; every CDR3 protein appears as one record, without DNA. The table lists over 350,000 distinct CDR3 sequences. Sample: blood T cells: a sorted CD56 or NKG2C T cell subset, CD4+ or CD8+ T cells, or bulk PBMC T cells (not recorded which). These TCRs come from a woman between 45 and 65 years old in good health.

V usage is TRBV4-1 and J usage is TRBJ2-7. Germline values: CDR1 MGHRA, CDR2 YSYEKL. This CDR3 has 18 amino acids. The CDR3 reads CASSQGPQTRYSPYEQYF.

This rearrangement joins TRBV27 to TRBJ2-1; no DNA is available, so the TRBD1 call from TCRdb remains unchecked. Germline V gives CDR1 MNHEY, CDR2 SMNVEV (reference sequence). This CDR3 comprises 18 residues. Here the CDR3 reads CASFPARGYGAGYNEQFF.

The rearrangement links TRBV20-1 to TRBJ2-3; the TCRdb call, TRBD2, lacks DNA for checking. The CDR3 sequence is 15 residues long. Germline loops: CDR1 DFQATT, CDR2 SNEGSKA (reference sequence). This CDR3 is CSAPGLAGRSDTQYF.

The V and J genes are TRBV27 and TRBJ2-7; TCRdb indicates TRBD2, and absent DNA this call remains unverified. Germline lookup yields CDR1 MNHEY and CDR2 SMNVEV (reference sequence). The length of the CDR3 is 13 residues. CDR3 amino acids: CASSSAGGYEQYF.

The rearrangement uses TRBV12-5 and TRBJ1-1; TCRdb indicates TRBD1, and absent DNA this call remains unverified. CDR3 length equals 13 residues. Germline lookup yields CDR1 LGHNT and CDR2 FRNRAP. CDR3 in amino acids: CASGLGTGTEAFF.

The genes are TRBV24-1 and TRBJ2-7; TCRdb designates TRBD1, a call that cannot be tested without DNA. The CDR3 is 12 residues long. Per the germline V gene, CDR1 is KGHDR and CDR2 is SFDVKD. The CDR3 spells CATSDEPGRSYF.

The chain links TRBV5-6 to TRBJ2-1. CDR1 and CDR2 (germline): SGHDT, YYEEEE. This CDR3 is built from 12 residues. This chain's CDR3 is CASTYEGNEQFF.

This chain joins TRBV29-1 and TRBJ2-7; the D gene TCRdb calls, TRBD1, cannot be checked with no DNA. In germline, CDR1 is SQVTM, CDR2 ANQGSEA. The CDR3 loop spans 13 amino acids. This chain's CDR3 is CSVGEVYSYEQYF.

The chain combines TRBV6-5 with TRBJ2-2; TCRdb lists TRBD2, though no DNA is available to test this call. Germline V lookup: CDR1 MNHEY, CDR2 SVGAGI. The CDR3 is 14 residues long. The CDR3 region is CAASLAGVAGELFF.

This CDR3 is CAINSRRTGEDIIWNSPLHF. The genes are TRBV10-3 and TRBJ1-6; the TCRdb D gene call, TRBD1, has no DNA to confirm it. Germline assignment: CDR1 ENHRY and CDR2 SYGVKD. The CDR3 length is 20 residues.

The CDR3 region is CASSLSGRISYGYTF. The J gene is TRBJ1-2, the V gene TRBV5-1; TCRdb returns TRBD1, unconfirmable since there is no DNA. Germline V gene data show CDR1 as SGHRS and CDR2 as YFSETQ. The CDR3 has 15 amino acids.

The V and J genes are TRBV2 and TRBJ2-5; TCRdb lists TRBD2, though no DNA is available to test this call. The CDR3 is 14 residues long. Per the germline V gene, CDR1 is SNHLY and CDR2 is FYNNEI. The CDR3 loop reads CASSVLAGTETQYF. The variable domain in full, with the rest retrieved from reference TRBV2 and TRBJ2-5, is EPEVTQTPSHQVTQMGQEVILRCVPISNHLYFYWYRQILGQKVEFLVSFYNNEISEKSEIFDDQFSVERPDGSNFTLKIRSTKLEDSAMYFCASSVLAGTETQYFGPGTRLLVL.

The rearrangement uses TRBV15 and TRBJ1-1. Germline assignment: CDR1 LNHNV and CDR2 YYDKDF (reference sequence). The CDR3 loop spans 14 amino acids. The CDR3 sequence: CATSRDGGYTEAFF.

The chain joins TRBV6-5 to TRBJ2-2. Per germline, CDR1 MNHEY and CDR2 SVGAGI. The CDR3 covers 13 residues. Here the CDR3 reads CASRNSGTGELFF.

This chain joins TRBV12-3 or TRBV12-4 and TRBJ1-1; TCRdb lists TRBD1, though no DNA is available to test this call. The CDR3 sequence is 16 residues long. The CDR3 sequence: CASSPGQGAGWAEAFF.

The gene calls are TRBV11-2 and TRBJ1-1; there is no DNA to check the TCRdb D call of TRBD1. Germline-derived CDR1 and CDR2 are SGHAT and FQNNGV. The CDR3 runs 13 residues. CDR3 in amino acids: CASSLPGSPEAFF.

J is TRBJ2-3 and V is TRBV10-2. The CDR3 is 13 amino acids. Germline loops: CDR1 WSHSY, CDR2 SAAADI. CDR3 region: CASSESRVDTQYF.

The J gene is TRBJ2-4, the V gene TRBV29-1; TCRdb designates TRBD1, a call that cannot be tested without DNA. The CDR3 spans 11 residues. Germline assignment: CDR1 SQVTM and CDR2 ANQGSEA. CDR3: CSAGQENIQYF.

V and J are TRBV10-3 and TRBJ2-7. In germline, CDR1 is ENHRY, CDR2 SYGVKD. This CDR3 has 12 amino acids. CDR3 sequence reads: CAIQRDDYEQYF.

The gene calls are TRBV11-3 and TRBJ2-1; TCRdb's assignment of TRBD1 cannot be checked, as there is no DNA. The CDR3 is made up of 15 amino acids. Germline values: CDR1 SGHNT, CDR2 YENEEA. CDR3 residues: CASSSRRRPGNEQFF.

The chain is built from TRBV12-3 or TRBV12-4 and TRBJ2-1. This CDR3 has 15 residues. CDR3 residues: CASSSVGPTYNEQFF.

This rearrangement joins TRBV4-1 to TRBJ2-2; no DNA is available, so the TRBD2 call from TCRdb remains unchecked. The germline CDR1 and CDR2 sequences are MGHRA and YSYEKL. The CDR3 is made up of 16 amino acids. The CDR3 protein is CASSQGQRDYTGELFF.